These 30 T cell receptor beta chains were sequenced from one sample in a study of control samples from healthy donors and cancer patients. Some clones are missing from TCRdb's copy, which holds only in-frame ones; the method was immunoSEQ multiplex PCR. The repertoire holds 130,000 or so clones, with 90% to 95% as singletons. The sample was blood. The receptors come from a middle-aged man in good health.

This sequence joins TRBV5-8 and TRBJ2-5, with D maybe TRBD2 (5 bases). The germline gives CDR1 SGHTS, CDR2 YDEGEE. V gave up 4 bases and J gave up 5 bases, with 18 bases separating them. The CDR3 runs to 15 residues. CDR3 residues: CASSPYTFAGETQYF. CDR3 nucleotides: TGTGCCAGCAGCCCATACACCTTCGCGGGTGAGACCCAGTACTTC.

This chain joins TRBV12-3 or TRBV12-4 and TRBJ1-1, with D perhaps TRBD1 (5 bases). Trimming removed 2 bases from V and 6 bases from J, with 7 bases in between. The CDR3 covers 12 residues. CDR3 sequence (DNA): TGTGCCAGCAGTTTACGGGGGGCTGAAGCTTTCTTT. Protein: CASSLRGAEAFF.

The V call is TRBV29-1, the J call TRBJ2-5; TRBD2 matches 9 bases. Trimming cost V 7 bases and J 0 bases; bases outside gene matches: 6. The CDR3 is made up of 14 amino acids. Germline V lookup: CDR1 SQVTM, CDR2 ANQGSEA. As DNA, the CDR3 is TGCAGCGGTAGACTAGCGGCGTACCAAGAGACCCAGTACTTC. Translated, it gives CSGRLAAYQETQYF.

This clone was observed a handful of times. The chain couples TRBV19 to TRBJ2-7, with TRBD2 matching 8 bases. The germline V gene encodes CDR1 LNHDA and CDR2 SQIVND (reference sequence). The V gene end was trimmed by 4 bases and the J gene end by 3 bases; junction bases not matched to a gene: 2. This CDR3 has 13 amino acids. CDR3 coding DNA: TGTGCCAGTAGTAAGCGGGAGCTCTACGAGCAGTACTTC. It encodes CASSKRELYEQYF.

This chain links TRBV11-2 with TRBJ1-6; D is uncertain. The CDR3 loop spans 14 amino acids. CDR1 and CDR2 from the germline V gene are SGHAT and FQNNGV. V gave up 1 base and J gave up 4 bases, with 5 bases separating them. This CDR3 is CASSLVTYNSPLHF. Written as DNA, the CDR3 is TGTGCCAGCAGCTTAGTGACTTATAATTCACCCCTCCACTTT.

The gene calls are TRBV7-2 and TRBJ1-6; the match to TRBD1 covers 7 bases. Trimming removed 5 bases from V and 1 base from J; junction bases left unmatched: 8. This CDR3 comprises 17 residues. Germline values: CDR1 SGHTA, CDR2 FQGNSA. DNA for the CDR3: TGTGCCAGCAGCGTCACCAGGGGGGAATCCTATAATTCACCCCTCCACTTT. Amino acid sequence: CASSVTRGESYNSPLHF.

This rearrangement joins TRBV3-1 (or the pseudogene TRBV3-2) to TRBJ2-5; no reliable D call. CDR3 length equals 13 residues. Trimming removed 0 bases at V and 4 bases at J, with 6 bases between. Germline lookup yields CDR1 LGHDT and CDR2 YNNKEL (reference sequence). The CDR3 nucleotides are TGTGCCAGCAGCCAAGAGTTGGGAGAGACCCAGTACTTC. Translated, it gives CASSQELGETQYF.

The chain combines TRBV6-2 or TRBV6-3 with TRBJ2-1, with D uncertain. Germline lookup yields CDR1 MNHEY and CDR2 SVGEGT. The CDR3 is 12 residues long. V was cut by 5 bases and J by 8 bases, with 10 bases left in between. The DNA of the CDR3 is TGTGCCAGCAGTCACGTACGGGATGAGCAGTTCTTC. Translating it yields CASSHVRDEQFF.

V usage is TRBV25-1 and J usage is TRBJ2-2, with 7 bases aligning to TRBD1. The V gene end was trimmed by 4 bases and the J gene end by 5 bases; junction bases not matched to a gene: 1. The germline V gene encodes CDR1 MGHDK and CDR2 SYGVNS. The CDR3 length is 13 residues. The CDR3 is CASSVRGTGELFF. The DNA of the CDR3 is TGTGCCAGCAGTGTCAGGGGGACCGGGGAGCTGTTTTTT.

The rearrangement joins TRBV7-9 to TRBJ2-7; D uncertain. Germline V CDR1 and CDR2: SEHNR, FQNEAQ (reference sequence). V lost 5 bases to trimming and J lost 11 bases, with 16 bases between them. This CDR3 spans 12 amino acids. CDR3 in DNA: TGTGCCAGCAGCGCCCGGGCCCCCTTCGAGTACTTC. This sequence encodes CASSARAPFEYF.

The chain uses TRBV6-5 and TRBJ1-1; D call uncertain. In germline, CDR1 is MNHEY, CDR2 SVGAGI. Trimming removed 7 bases at V and 0 bases at J, with 3 bases between. The CDR3 is 11 amino acids. The CDR3 reads CASNVNTEAFF. The CDR3 DNA sequence: TGTGCCAGCAACGTGAACACTGAAGCTTTCTTT.

CDR3 residues: CASSDVRSINGYTF. The CDR3 bases are TGTGCCAGCAGCGACGTAAGGAGTATTAATGGCTACACCTTC. The chain employs TRBV11-2 and TRBJ1-2; D not certain. The V and J ends lost 5 bases and 6 bases respectively, with 16 bases between them. Germline V CDR1 and CDR2: SGHAT, FQNNGV. The CDR3 is 14 amino acids.

The rearrangement joins TRBV9 to TRBJ2-7; 9 nucleotides line up with TRBD1. CDR3 length: 14 amino acids. Germline CDR1 reads SGDLS; CDR2 reads YYNGEE. V lost 2 bases and J lost 2; bases outside the gene matches: 2. The CDR3 DNA reads TGTGCCAGCAGCGTGGGGACAGGGACCTACGAGCAGTACTTC. It translates to CASSVGTGTYEQYF.

The rearrangement joins TRBV9 to TRBJ1-2; D gene uncertain. This CDR3 contains 14 residues. The ends were cut back, 0 bases at V and 7 bases at J, with 13 bases in the middle. CDR1 is SGDLS and CDR2 is YYNGEE in the germline V gene. In nucleotides, the CDR3 is TGTGCCAGCAGCGTAGCCGCGGGGAGGAGTGGCTACACCTTC. This gives the protein CASSVAAGRSGYTF.

The chain is built from TRBV5-6 and TRBJ2-5; TRBD2 matches 7 bases. Unmatched junction bases numbered 2, after V lost 1 base and J lost 5 bases. This CDR3 is 13 amino acids long. Per germline, CDR1 SGHDT and CDR2 YYEEEE. The CDR3 DNA reads TGTGCCAGCAGCTTGACTAGCGAGGAGACCCAGTACTTC. Translated, it gives CASSLTSEETQYF.

The chain uses TRBV7-9 and TRBJ1-6, with no clear D. V dropped 3 bases and J dropped 7 bases, with 4 bases sitting between them. Germline values: CDR1 SEHNR, CDR2 FQNEAQ (reference sequence). This CDR3 comprises 12 residues. The CDR3 loop reads CASSFANSPLHF. CDR3 sequence (DNA): TGTGCCAGCAGCTTCGCAAATTCACCCCTCCACTTT. Using reference TRBV7-9 and TRBJ1-6 for the parts outside the CDR3, the full variable domain is DTGVSQNPRHKITKRGQNVTFRCDPISEHNRLYWYRQTLGQGPEFLTYFQNEAQLEKSRLLSDRFSAERPKGSFSTLEIQRTEQGDSAMYLCASSFANSPLHFGNGTRLTVT.

The chain links TRBV3-1 (or the pseudogene TRBV3-2) to TRBJ2-3, with a weak D call TRBD1 (5 bases). In germline, CDR1 is LGHDT, CDR2 YNNKEL (reference sequence). Trimming removed 9 bases at V and 4 bases at J, with 8 bases between. This CDR3 is 11 amino acids long. This CDR3 is CASQGADTQYF. As DNA, the CDR3 is TGTGCCAGTCAAGGGGCAGATACGCAGTATTTT.

This clone came up once. This chain links TRBV5-4 with TRBJ1-2, with 8 bases identical to TRBD1. With 0 bases clipped from V and 3 bases from J, the junction kept 4 bases outside the gene matches. Germline lookup yields CDR1 SGHNT and CDR2 YYREEE (reference sequence). The CDR3 is 15 amino acids. This CDR3 is CASSLDPGQDYGYTF. CDR3 bases: TGTGCCAGCAGCTTGGATCCGGGACAGGACTATGGCTACACCTTC.

The rearrangement uses TRBV11-2 and TRBJ1-4; tentatively, D is TRBD1 (6 bases). V lost 8 bases, J lost 5 bases, and 21 bases lay in between. This CDR3 is built from 16 residues. Per the germline V gene, CDR1 is SGHAT and CDR2 is FQNNGV. The CDR3 loop is CASSLGRAGQNEKLFF. The CDR3 DNA reads as TGTGCCAGCTCCCTCGGTCGGGCGGGACAAAATGAAAAACTGTTTTTT.

This chain uses TRBV5-6 with TRBJ2-7; 12 positions agree with TRBD2. Germline lookup yields CDR1 SGHDT and CDR2 YYEEEE. V was clipped by 1 base and J by 10 bases; unmatched bases: 9. The CDR3 totals 15 residues. CDR3 DNA sequence: TGTGCCAGCAGCTTGCGGGGGACTAGCGGGCGCCTACAGTACTTC. Translation: CASSLRGTSGRLQYF.

The V and J genes are TRBV9 and TRBJ1-1, with D unresolved. CDR1 is SGDLS, CDR2 YYNGEE, per germline. The CDR3 has 18 amino acids. With 0 bases removed from V and 1 base from J, the gap between germline ends came to 19 bases. The CDR3 spells CASSVATTAGASNTEAFF. Written as DNA, the CDR3 is TGTGCCAGCAGCGTAGCTACTACGGCAGGAGCTTCGAACACTGAAGCTTTCTTT.

J is TRBJ1-1 and V is TRBV6-5; 10 bases agree with TRBD1. The CDR3 sequence is 14 residues long. The germline CDR1 and CDR2 sequences are MNHEY and SVGAGI. V lost 6 bases to trimming and J lost 7 bases; unmatched junction nucleotides: 8. The CDR3 is CASRPRQGAVEAFF. CDR3 nucleotide sequence: TGTGCCAGCAGACCGAGACAGGGGGCGGTTGAAGCTTTCTTT.

The chain has TRBV5-6 and TRBJ2-2; TRBD1 aligns across 9 bases. The CDR3 covers 17 residues. Germline V CDR1 and CDR2: SGHDT, YYEEEE. Trimming cost V 3 bases and J 0 bases; bases outside gene matches: 6. CDR3 bases: TGTGCCAGCAGCTCGGGACAGGGTGTGCCGAACACCGGGGAGCTGTTTTTT. Protein product: CASSSGQGVPNTGELFF. Full variable domain (missing parts from reference TRBV5-6 and TRBJ2-2): DAGVTQSPTHLIKTRGQQVTLRCSPKSGHDTVSWYQQALGQGPQFIFQYYEEEERQRGNFPDRFSGHQFPNYSSELNVNALLLGDSALYLCASSSGQGVPNTGELFFGEGSRLTVL.

The V and J genes are TRBV27 and TRBJ1-4; D perhaps matches TRBD1 (6 bases). The CDR3 extends over 15 amino acids. The V gene lost 5 bases and the J gene lost 2 bases, with 12 bases spanning the gap. Germline CDR1 reads MNHEY; CDR2 reads SMNVEV (reference sequence). The CDR3 is CASSPQGFTNEKLFF. The CDR3 DNA is TGTGCCAGCAGTCCACAGGGATTCACTAATGAAAAACTGTTTTTT.

The V and J genes are TRBV14 and TRBJ1-1, with a weak D call TRBD1 (5 bases). Germline CDR1 is SGHDN and CDR2 is FVKESK. This CDR3 region has 12 residues. V was clipped by 4 bases and J by 10 bases, with 13 bases between them. CDR3 in DNA: TGTGCCAGCAGCCGCGAGGGGCGCGGAGCTTTCTTT. It translates to CASSREGRGAFF.

The chain combines TRBV28 with TRBJ1-3, with D unclear. V was cut by 8 bases and J by 2 bases, with 16 bases left in between. The CDR3 length is 15 residues. Germline CDR1 MDHEN, CDR2 SYDVKM. The CDR3: CASQVGVGAGNTIYF. The CDR3 DNA follows: TGTGCCAGCCAGGTCGGGGTCGGGGCTGGAAACACCATATATTTT.

With regard to this clone: Other DNA sequences in the same sample also yield this CDR3. The chain couples TRBV7-9 to TRBJ1-1, with D tentatively TRBD1 (6 bases). V gave up 4 bases and J gave up 1 base, with 7 bases separating them. Germline V CDR1 and CDR2: SEHNR, FQNEAQ (reference sequence). The CDR3 length is 13 residues. CDR3 loop: CASSSTGNTEAFF. The CDR3 bases are TGTGCCAGCAGCTCGACAGGGAACACTGAAGCTTTCTTT.

The chain couples TRBV7-9 to TRBJ2-5; D gene ambiguous. V lost 5 bases to trimming and J lost 0 bases, with 16 bases between them. Germline CDR1 reads SEHNR; CDR2 reads FQNEAQ (reference sequence). CDR3 length: 16 residues. As DNA, the CDR3 is TGTGCCAGCAGCCACCCCGAGGCGGCTTACCAAGAGACCCAGTACTTC. This translates into CASSHPEAAYQETQYF.

The gene calls are TRBV19 and TRBJ2-3, with 9 bases fitting TRBD1. J was trimmed by 3 bases and V by 5 bases; bases with no gene match: 3. The CDR3 has 14 amino acids. CDR1 is LNHDA and CDR2 is SQIVND in the germline V gene (reference sequence). In DNA form, the CDR3 reads TGTGCCAGTAGTCCGGGACAGGGTACAGATACGCAGTATTTT. This encodes CASSPGQGTDTQYF.

The V call is TRBV4-1, the J call TRBJ2-5; TRBD2 aligns across 7 bases. CDR3 size: 15 residues. V dropped 1 base and J dropped 5; count of bases not matched to a gene: 7. Germline CDR1 MGHRA, CDR2 YSYEKL. The CDR3 bases are TGCGCCAGCAGCCAAGGGTGGGGGAGGGCGGAGACCCAGTACTTC. It translates to CASSQGWGRAETQYF.